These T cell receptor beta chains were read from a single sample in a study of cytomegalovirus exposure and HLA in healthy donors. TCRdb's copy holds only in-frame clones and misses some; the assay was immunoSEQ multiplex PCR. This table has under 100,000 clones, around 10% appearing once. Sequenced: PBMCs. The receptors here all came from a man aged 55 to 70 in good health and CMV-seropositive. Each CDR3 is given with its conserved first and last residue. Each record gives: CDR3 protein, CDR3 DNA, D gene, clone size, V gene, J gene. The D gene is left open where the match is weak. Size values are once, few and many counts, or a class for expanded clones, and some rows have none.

CASPRQNPSNQPQHF	TGTGCCTCGCCTAGGCAGAACCCTAGCAATCAGCCCCAGCATTTT	-	few	TRBV10-3	TRBJ1-5
CASSVRQTTNEKLFF	TGTGCCAGCAGTGTAAGACAGACAACTAATGAAAAACTGTTTTTT	-	-	TRBV27	TRBJ1-4
CASSQTADTQYF	TGTGCCAGCAGTCAAACAGCAGATACGCAGTATTTT	-	few	TRBV6-5	TRBJ2-3
CASSLDWGGYNEQFF	TGTGCCAGCAGCTTAGATTGGGGAGGATACAATGAGCAGTTCTTC	-	-	TRBV7-6	TRBJ2-1
CASSPGSFPNEQFF	TGTGCCAGCAGCCCCGGTTCCTTCCCAAATGAGCAGTTCTTC	-	-	TRBV7-9	TRBJ2-1
CASSYGLAGGERVF	TGTGCCAGCAGCTACGGACTAGCGGGGGGTGAACGGGTCTTC	TRBD2	few	TRBV11-2	TRBJ2-1
CASWRGIEYNEQFF	TGTGCCAGCTGGCGGGGAATAGAGTACAATGAGCAGTTCTTC	-	-	TRBV28	TRBJ2-1
CASSAPRVGATITEAFF	TGTGCCAGCAGCGCCCCCCGCGTTGGGGCAACGATAACTGAAGCTTTCTTT	-	-	TRBV9	TRBJ1-1
CASISGFYSNQPQHF	TGTGCCAGCATCTCAGGTTTTTATAGCAATCAGCCCCAGCATTTT	-	once	TRBV21-1	TRBJ1-5
CASSEGLRVTGELFF	TGTGCCAGCAGTGAGGGGCTTAGAGTAACCGGGGAGCTGTTTTTT	-	few	TRBV6-1	TRBJ2-2
CASSLGTGQDEQYF	TGTGCCAGCAGCTTAGGTACAGGGCAAGACGAGCAGTACTTC	-	few	TRBV7-6	TRBJ2-7
CASSELAGANTYNEQFF	TGCGCCAGCAGTGAACTAGCGGGGGCCAATACCTACAATGAGCAGTTCTTC	TRBD2	few	TRBV10-2	TRBJ2-1
CASRGADRYEAFF	TGTGCCAGTAGGGGGGCAGATAGATATGAAGCTTTCTTT	-	few	TRBV19	TRBJ1-1
CASSLGQMNTIYF	TGTGCCAGCAGCTTAGGACAGATGAACACCATATATTTT	-	-	TRBV11-3	TRBJ1-3
CASSVGTSGGQRETQYF	TGTGCCAGCAGCGTAGGGACTAGCGGGGGGCAGAGGGAGACCCAGTACTTC	TRBD2	-	TRBV9	TRBJ2-5
CASRTGSGDSSTDTQYF	TGTGCCAGCAGGACGGGGTCAGGGGACAGTAGCACAGATACGCAGTATTTT	TRBD1	-	TRBV25-1	TRBJ2-3